Listed here are 27 T cell receptor beta chains from one sample, sequenced in a study of CD8 T cells in ankylosing spondylitis. One entry per CDR3 protein results from TCRdb running MiXCR on the 5' RACE reads. The sample contains approximately 340,000 distinct CDR3 sequences, approximately 14% of which appear only once. The sequenced sample consisted of blood, either unsorted or a sorted T cell fraction (not recorded which). Receptor source: a male donor with ankylosing spondylitis or in good health (not recorded which).

Only a few counts were recorded for this clonotype. The V and J genes are TRBV10-1 and TRBJ2-4; unclear D gene. CDR3 size: 13 residues. Germline V gene data show CDR1 as WNHNN and CDR2 as SYGVQD (reference sequence). Trimming left V 2 bases short and J 9 bases short, with 11 bases between. Written as DNA, the CDR3 is TGCGCCAGCAGTGAGAGCAGAATGGGCATTCAGTACTTC. Encoded protein: CASSESRMGIQYF.

The chain couples TRBV14 to TRBJ2-7; possible D gene TRBD1, 5 bases. Trimming took 4 bases from V and 1 from J, leaving 14 bases between them. CDR3 size: 15 residues. Germline V lookup: CDR1 SGHDN, CDR2 FVKESK. CDR3: CASSRSLTDSYEQYF. The CDR3 coding sequence is TGTGCCAGCAGCCGATCTTTGACAGATTCCTACGAGCAGTACTTC. Full variable domain (missing parts from reference TRBV14 and TRBJ2-7): EAGVTQFPSHSVIEKGQTVTLRCDPISGHDNLYWYRRVMGKEIKFLLHFVKESKQDESGMPNNRFLAERTGGTYSTLKVQPAELEDSGVYFCASSRSLTDSYEQYFGPGTRLTVT.

The V call is TRBV6-2 or TRBV6-3, the J call TRBJ2-6, with TRBD1 matching over 10 bases. With V trimmed by 7 bases and J by 1 base, 10 bases remained unmatched. CDR1 and CDR2 (germline): MNHEY, SVGEGT. There are 18 residues in the CDR3. The CDR3 sequence: CASTLQGQGTSGANVLTF. The CDR3 DNA sequence: TGTGCCAGCACCTTACAGGGACAGGGGACGTCTGGGGCCAACGTCCTGACTTTC.

The genes are TRBV5-1 and TRBJ1-1; TRBD1 aligns across 7 bases. Per germline, CDR1 SGHRS and CDR2 YFSETQ. CDR3 size: 14 residues. The J segment lost 0 bases and the V segment lost 4 bases, leaving 3 bases of the junction unmatched. CDR3 bases: TGCGCCAGCAGCCGGGACAGTGTGAACACTGAAGCTTTCTTT. This sequence encodes CASSRDSVNTEAFF.

The V and J genes are TRBV3-1 and TRBJ1-1, with D perhaps TRBD1 (6 bases). The CDR3 sequence is 14 residues long. CDR1 and CDR2 from the germline V gene are LGHDT and YNNKEL (reference sequence). Trimming took 6 bases from V and 0 from J, leaving 11 bases between them. Here the CDR3 reads CASRDSGMNTEAFF. The CDR3 region has the DNA TGTGCCAGCAGGGACAGCGGGATGAACACTGAAGCTTTCTTT.

The sample holds a few counts of this clonotype. The chain links TRBV20-1 to TRBJ2-1, with 11 bases matching TRBD2. V was pared by 3 bases and J by 2 bases, with 15 bases of the junction left unmatched. Germline V CDR1 and CDR2: DFQATT, SNEGSKA (reference sequence). This CDR3 region has 19 residues. CDR3 sequence: CSASRELAGAPGTYNEQFF. Here the CDR3 DNA reads TGCAGTGCTAGCCGAGAACTAGCGGGAGCCCCGGGGACCTACAATGAGCAGTTCTTC.

In this sample, this clonotype turned up a few times. The chain recombines TRBV7-9 with TRBJ1-1; D unclear. CDR3 size: 15 residues. Germline V lookup: CDR1 SEHNR, CDR2 FQNEAQ (reference sequence). V lost 1 base, J lost 4 bases, and 13 bases lay in between. The chain's CDR3 is CASSLGGQGRTEAFF. The DNA for the CDR3 is TGTGCCAGCAGCTTAGGAGGGCAAGGGCGCACTGAAGCTTTCTTT.

The CDR3 protein is CASNYEGQITGELFF. CDR3 DNA: TGTGCCAGCAACTACGAGGGACAGATAACCGGGGAGCTGTTTTTT. The genes are TRBV28 and TRBJ2-2; 7 bases are shared with TRBD1. Per the germline V gene, CDR1 is MDHEN and CDR2 is SYDVKM. V shed 7 bases, J shed 5 bases, and the junction held 10 bases outside the gene matches. This CDR3 spans 15 amino acids. Filled out from reference TRBV28 and TRBJ2-2, the complete variable domain reads DVKVTQSSRYLVKRTGEKVFLECVQDMDHENMFWYRQDPGLGLRLIYFSYDVKMKEKGDIPEGYSVSREKKERFSLILESASTNQTSMYLCASNYEGQITGELFFGEGSRLTVL.

This clonotype has only a few counts. The rearrangement joins TRBV10-3 to TRBJ2-5; D gene unclear. Germline CDR1 is ENHRY and CDR2 is SYGVKD. This CDR3 is 14 amino acids long. V gave up 3 bases and J gave up 2 bases, with 10 bases separating them. The CDR3 DNA is TGTGCCATCAGTGATGCATATAATCAAGAGACCCAGTACTTC. Translating gives CAISDAYNQETQYF.

J is TRBJ2-3 and V is TRBV15; weak D call: TRBD2 (5 bases). The ends were cut back, 1 base at V and 0 bases at J, with 8 bases in the middle. The CDR3 is 15 amino acids. Germline CDR1 is LNHNV and CDR2 is YYDKDF (reference sequence). In DNA form, the CDR3 reads TGTGCCACCAGCAGAGGAGGGTCTAGCACAGATACGCAGTATTTT. As protein: CATSRGGSSTDTQYF.

The chain is built from TRBV3-1 and TRBJ1-1; D unclear. The V end was cut by 4 bases, the J end by 5 bases, with 14 bases between. Germline lookup yields CDR1 LGHDT and CDR2 YNNKEL (reference sequence). CDR3 length equals 14 residues. CDR3 nucleotide sequence: TGTGCCAGCAGCCCGCTCCCGGGAAGGACTGAAGCTTTCTTT. This encodes CASSPLPGRTEAFF.

The table lists this clonotype with many counts. This chain connects TRBV12-3 or TRBV12-4 to TRBJ2-4; D is unresolved. The CDR3 has 17 residues. Trimming shortened V by 5 bases and J by 3 bases, and 20 bases separated the two germline ends. The chain's CDR3 is CASSLGAQKWGKNIQYF. Here the CDR3 DNA reads TGTGCCAGCAGTCTAGGTGCTCAAAAATGGGGCAAAAACATTCAGTACTTC.

This clonotype has more than one count but fewer than ten. The V gene is TRBV29-1, the J gene TRBJ2-5; 9 bases map to TRBD1. The germline V gene encodes CDR1 SQVTM and CDR2 ANQGSEA. J was trimmed by 8 bases and V by 8 bases; bases with no gene match: 18. This CDR3 is 15 amino acids long. The CDR3: CSIRDRASGLKTQYF. In DNA form, the CDR3 reads TGCAGCATCCGGGACAGGGCATCGGGCCTTAAAACCCAGTACTTC.

This clonotype was seen a handful of times. The chain links TRBV6-1 to TRBJ2-1; 8 bases agree with TRBD1. Germline V lookup: CDR1 MNHNS, CDR2 SASEGT. Losses at the gene ends were 6 bases for V and 3 bases for J; bases not matched to a gene: 10. The CDR3 is 16 amino acids. The CDR3 DNA is TGTGCCAGCAGGCAAACCGGGACAGGAGTCTACAATGAGCAGTTCTTC. It translates to CASRQTGTGVYNEQFF.

This rearrangement joins TRBV4-2 to TRBJ1-1; 8 bases are shared with TRBD1. The CDR3 totals 16 residues. Germline CDR1 and CDR2: LGHNA and YNFKEQ. V lost 1 base, J lost 4 bases, and 8 bases stayed unmatched. Here the CDR3 DNA reads TGTGCCAGCAGCCAAGGAAGCAGGGGGCTGGGCACTGAAGCTTTCTTT. Its protein product is CASSQGSRGLGTEAFF.

The chain carries TRBV27 and TRBJ1-1; D is ambiguous. Trimming cost V 8 bases and J 4 bases, with 11 bases left between them. Germline CDR1 and CDR2: MNHEY and SMNVEV (reference sequence). The CDR3 totals 12 residues. DNA for the CDR3: TGTGCCAGCGGGCTAGTGGGCACTGAAGCTTTCTTT. Protein: CASGLVGTEAFF.

The chain uses TRBV9 and TRBJ2-3; the match to TRBD2 covers 9 bases. The CDR3 is 17 amino acids. The junction had 7 bases not matched to a gene; V was cut back by 0 bases and J by 2 bases. CDR1 and CDR2 (germline): SGDLS, YYNGEE. CDR3 DNA sequence: TGTGCCAGCAGCGTAGCTACCGGCGGGGGGGCCACAGATACGCAGTATTTT. Protein product: CASSVATGGGATDTQYF.

This clonotype was detected only a few times. The CDR3 DNA reads as TGTGCCAGCAGCCGTCCGGGCATAGAGACGCAGTATTTT. Its translation is CASSRPGIETQYF. V usage is TRBV4-2 and J usage is TRBJ2-3; the D is unclear. The CDR3 has 13 amino acids. In germline, CDR1 is LGHNA, CDR2 YNFKEQ. V dropped 4 bases and J dropped 9 bases, with 14 bases sitting between them.

The rearrangement joins TRBV7-9 to TRBJ2-7, with D perhaps matching TRBD1 (5 bases). The V gene's germline CDR1 is SEHNR and CDR2 FQNEAQ (reference sequence). This CDR3 is built from 13 residues. Trimming took off 2 bases at V and 3 bases at J, with 8 bases between the two ends. The CDR3 bases are TGTGCCAGCAGCTTAATTAGGGGCTACGAGCAGTACTTC. Translating it yields CASSLIRGYEQYF.

This clonotype was recorded a few times. The chain is built from TRBV11-2 and TRBJ2-1, with unresolved D. Per germline, CDR1 SGHAT and CDR2 FQNNGV. CDR3 length: 14 residues. V lost 7 bases and J 5 bases, leaving 15 bases between the germline ends. DNA of the CDR3: TGTGCCAGCAACTCCCTAAGGTCCGACAATGAGCAGTTCTTC. It translates to CASNSLRSDNEQFF.

The V gene is TRBV5-1, the J gene TRBJ2-1, with 12 bases aligning to TRBD2. This CDR3 is 17 amino acids long. Germline-derived CDR1 and CDR2 are SGHRS and YFSETQ. With V trimmed by 3 bases and J by 9 bases, 13 bases remained unmatched. The CDR3 region is CASSSQGSLAGGGEQFF. CDR3 bases: TGCGCCAGCAGCTCGCAAGGAAGTCTAGCGGGAGGGGGTGAGCAGTTCTTC.

Only a few counts were recorded for this clonotype. The rearrangement joins TRBV5-1 to TRBJ2-7, with 9 bases identical to TRBD1. Per germline, CDR1 SGHRS and CDR2 YFSETQ. Trimming cost V 0 bases and J 1 base; bases outside gene matches: 5. The CDR3 has 16 residues. CDR3 bases: TGCGCCAGCAGCTTGGGGGGACAGGGCGCTTCCTACGAGCAGTACTTC. This gives the protein CASSLGGQGASYEQYF. Full variable domain (remainder filled in from reference TRBV5-1 and TRBJ2-7): KAGVTQTPRYLIKTRGQQVTLSCSPISGHRSVSWYQQTPGQGLQFLFEYFSETQRNKGNFPGRFSGRQFSNSRSEMNVSTLELGDSALYLCASSLGGQGASYEQYFGPGTRLTVT.

The CDR3 sequence: CSARDHILNTEAFF. CDR3 nucleotide sequence: TGCAGTGCTAGAGATCACATTTTGAACACTGAAGCTTTCTTT. The chain employs TRBV20-1 and TRBJ1-1; D is unclear. Trimming removed 0 bases from V and 0 bases from J, with 8 bases in between. Germline CDR1 reads DFQATT; CDR2 reads SNEGSKA (reference sequence). This CDR3 has 14 residues.

A few counts support this clonotype. The chain is built from TRBV20-1 and TRBJ2-5, with D tentatively TRBD1 (5 bases). Germline CDR1 and CDR2: DFQATT and SNEGSKA (reference sequence). Trimming took off 6 bases at V and 5 bases at J, with 10 bases between the two ends. The CDR3 length is 11 residues. The CDR3 region is CSAEPGETQYF. CDR3 DNA: TGCAGTGCCGAACCAGGGGAGACCCAGTACTTC.

The rearrangement joins TRBV6-1 to TRBJ2-1; the match to TRBD2 covers 7 bases. The germline gives CDR1 MNHNS, CDR2 SASEGT. V was pared by 11 bases and J by 0 bases, with 7 bases of the junction left unmatched. This CDR3 has 14 residues. CDR3: CAVQAGNSYNEQFF. DNA for the CDR3: TGTGCCGTACAAGCGGGGAACTCCTACAATGAGCAGTTCTTC.

This clonotype was detected ten times or more. The V and J genes are TRBV12-3 or TRBV12-4 and TRBJ1-4, with TRBD1 matching over 7 bases. The CDR3 is 15 residues long. After removal of 5 bases from V and 4 bases from J, the junction contained 7 bases not matched to a gene. The CDR3 DNA reads as TGTGCCAGCAGTGCGACAGGGCTTCTTAATGAAAAACTGTTTTTT. This translates into CASSATGLLNEKLFF.

The rearrangement links TRBV6-6 to TRBJ2-1; D may be TRBD1 (5 bases). This CDR3 is built from 13 residues. Germline CDR1 is MNHNY and CDR2 is SVGAGI (reference sequence). Trimming stripped 2 bases from V and 7 bases from J, with 9 bases between. The CDR3: CASSYPPGNEQFF. CDR3 DNA: TGTGCCAGCAGTTACCCTCCAGGGAATGAGCAGTTCTTC.